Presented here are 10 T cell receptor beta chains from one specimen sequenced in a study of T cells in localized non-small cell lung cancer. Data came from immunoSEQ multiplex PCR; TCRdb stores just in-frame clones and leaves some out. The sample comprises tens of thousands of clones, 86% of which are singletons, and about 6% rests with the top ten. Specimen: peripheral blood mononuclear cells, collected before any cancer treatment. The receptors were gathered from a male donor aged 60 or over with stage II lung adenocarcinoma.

The CDR3 loop reads CASSQEIPGPENTGELFF. CDR3 sequence (DNA): TGCGCCAGCAGCCAAGAAATCCCGGGACCAGAGAACACCGGGGAGCTGTTTTTT. The chain carries TRBV4-3 and TRBJ2-2; the D gene could be TRBD1 or TRBD2 (5 bases each). V lost 0 bases and J lost 1, with 15 bases in between. Germline V gene lookup returns CDR1 LGHNA and CDR2 YSLEER. This CDR3 has 18 residues.

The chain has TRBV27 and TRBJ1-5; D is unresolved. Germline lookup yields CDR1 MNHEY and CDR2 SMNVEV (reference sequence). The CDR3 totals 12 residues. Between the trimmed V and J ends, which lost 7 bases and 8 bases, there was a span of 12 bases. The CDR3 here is CASKTGGKPQHF. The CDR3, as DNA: TGTGCCAGCAAGACGGGTGGAAAGCCCCAGCATTTT.

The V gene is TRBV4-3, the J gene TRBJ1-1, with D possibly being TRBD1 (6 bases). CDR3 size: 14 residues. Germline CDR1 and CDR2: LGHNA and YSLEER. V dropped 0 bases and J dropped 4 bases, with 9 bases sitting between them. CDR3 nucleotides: TGCGCCAGCAGCCAAGATAACAGGGCCACTGAAGCTTTCTTT. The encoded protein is CASSQDNRATEAFF.

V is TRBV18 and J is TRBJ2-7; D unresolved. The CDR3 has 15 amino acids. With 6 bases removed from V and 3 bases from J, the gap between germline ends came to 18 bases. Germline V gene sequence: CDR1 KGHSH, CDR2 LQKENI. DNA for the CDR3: TGTGCCAGCTCCCCGCCCTCGGCGAGTGGCTACGAGCAGTACTTC. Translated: CASSPPSASGYEQYF. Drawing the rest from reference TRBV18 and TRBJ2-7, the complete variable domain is NAGVMQNPRHLVRRRGQEARLRCSPMKGHSHVYWYRQLPEEGLKFMVYLQKENIIDESGMPKERFSAEFPKEGPSILRIQQVVRGDSAAYFCASSPPSASGYEQYFGPGTRLTVT.

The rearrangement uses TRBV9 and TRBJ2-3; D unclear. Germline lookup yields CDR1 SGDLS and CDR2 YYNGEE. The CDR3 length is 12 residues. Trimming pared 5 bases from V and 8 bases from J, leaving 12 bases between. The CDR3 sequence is CASSGELATQYF. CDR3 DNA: TGTGCCAGCAGTGGAGAATTGGCTACGCAGTATTTT.

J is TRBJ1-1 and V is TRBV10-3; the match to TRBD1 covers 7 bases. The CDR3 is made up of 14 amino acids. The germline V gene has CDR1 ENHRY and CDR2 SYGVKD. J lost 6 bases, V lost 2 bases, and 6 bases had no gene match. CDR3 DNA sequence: TGTGCCATCAGTGAGAACAGGGGACACGCTGAAGCTTTCTTT. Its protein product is CAISENRGHAEAFF.

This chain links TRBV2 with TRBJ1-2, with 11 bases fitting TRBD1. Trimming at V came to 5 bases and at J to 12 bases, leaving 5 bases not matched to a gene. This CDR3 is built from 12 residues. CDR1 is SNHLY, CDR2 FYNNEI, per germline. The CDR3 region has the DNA TGTGCCAGCAGTCTGGGACAGGGGGGGAACACCTTC. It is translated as CASSLGQGGNTF.

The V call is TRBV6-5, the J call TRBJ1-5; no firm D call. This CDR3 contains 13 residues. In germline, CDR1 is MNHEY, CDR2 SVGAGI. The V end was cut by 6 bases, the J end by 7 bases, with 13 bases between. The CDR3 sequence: CASSSLNGQPQHF. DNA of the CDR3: TGTGCCAGCAGCTCCCTCAATGGGCAGCCCCAGCATTTT.

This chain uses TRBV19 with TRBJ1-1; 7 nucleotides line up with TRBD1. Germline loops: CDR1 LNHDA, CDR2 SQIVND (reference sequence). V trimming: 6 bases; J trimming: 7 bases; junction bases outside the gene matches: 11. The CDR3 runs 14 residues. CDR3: CASRRTGTSNEAFF. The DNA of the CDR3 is TGTGCCAGTAGACGGACAGGTACGTCCAATGAAGCTTTCTTT. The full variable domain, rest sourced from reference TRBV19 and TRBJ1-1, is DGGITQSPKYLFRKEGQNVTLSCEQNLNHDAMYWYRQDPGQGLRLIYYSQIVNDFQKGDIAEGYSVSREKKESFPLTVTSAQKNPTAFYLCASRRTGTSNEAFFGQGTRLTVV.

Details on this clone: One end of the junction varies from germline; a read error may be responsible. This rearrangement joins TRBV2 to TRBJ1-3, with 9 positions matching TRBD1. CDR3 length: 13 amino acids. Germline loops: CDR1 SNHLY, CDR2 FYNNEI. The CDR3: CAGRQGAGNTIYF. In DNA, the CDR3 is TGTGCCGGCAGACAGGGGGCTGGAAACACCATATATTTT.